This note documents a single T cell receptor (beta chain) sequence. The source of the sample is a study of blood T cell repertoires in COVID-19. For the study at large: The cDNA or gDNA used as material had been derived from T cells, B-cell-depleted T cells, or PBMCs.

Profiled with immunoSEQ multiplex PCR; TCRdb holds only in-frame clones, not every one. The table has about 250,000 clones, 70% to 90% seen once. The length of the CDR3 is 17 residues. V lost 5 bases to trimming and J lost 0 bases, with 14 bases between them. Germline V gene sequence: CDR1 SGHTA, CDR2 FQGTGA. This TCR was sampled from a man older than 75 with acute or convalescent COVID-19. The specimen was peripheral blood. The chain couples TRBV7-3 to TRBJ2-6, with D possibly being TRBD1 (6 bases). The CDR3 spells CASSRDRPGSGANVLTF. The CDR3, as DNA: TGTGCCAGCAGCCGCGACAGGCCCGGCTCTGGGGCCAACGTCCTGACTTTC.